The 12 T cell receptor beta chains reported below all come from one sample, sequenced in a study of CD8 T cells in ankylosing spondylitis. General study results and limits: A motif in TCR beta, a set of roughly eight highly homologous variants, appeared characteristic of ankylosing spondylitis blood.

TCRdb reprocessed the 5' RACE reads via MiXCR and lists one record per CDR3 protein. This table holds 450,000 to 550,000 distinct CDR3 sequences, over 4% found once. These receptors have no identified antigens. Input material: blood, either unsorted or a sorted T cell fraction (not recorded which). The receptor set was obtained from a male donor with ankylosing spondylitis.

This clonotype was seen ten or more times. The V call is TRBV4-3, the J call TRBJ1-6, with 9 bases matching TRBD1. V gave up 4 bases and J gave up 7 bases; unmatched junction bases: 5. The CDR3 totals 15 residues. Germline CDR1 LGHNA, CDR2 YSLEER. The CDR3 bases are TGCGCCAGCAGCCGTATGACAGGGGGGAATTCACCCCTCCACTTT. Its translation is CASSRMTGGNSPLHF.

This clonotype was recorded at least ten times. This chain connects TRBV7-2 to TRBJ2-7; D is uncertain. The CDR3 sequence is 11 residues long. The ends were cut back, 3 bases at V and 0 bases at J, with 0 bases in the middle. Germline V CDR1 and CDR2: SGHTA, FQGNSA. In nucleotides, the CDR3 is TGTGCCAGCAGCTTCTCCTACGAGCAGTACTTC. This translates into CASSFSYEQYF.

In its sample, this clonotype was seen many times. This rearrangement joins TRBV20-1 to TRBJ2-3; D remains unclear. This CDR3 comprises 14 residues. The germline V gene has CDR1 DFQATT and CDR2 SNEGSKA (reference sequence). V was trimmed by 3 bases and J by 0 bases, leaving 10 bases between them. The CDR3 spells CSARSRSSTDTQYF. CDR3 in DNA: TGCAGTGCTAGGAGCAGATCTAGCACAGATACGCAGTATTTT.

This clonotype has just a few counts. The gene calls are TRBV11-2 and TRBJ2-1; D is tentatively TRBD1 or TRBD2 (5 bases each). The ends were cut back, 3 bases at V and 8 bases at J, with 11 bases in the middle. The V gene's germline CDR1 is SGHAT and CDR2 FQNNGV. CDR3 length: 13 amino acids. This CDR3 is CASSFEGRDEQFF. The CDR3 DNA is TGTGCCAGCAGCTTTGAGGGGCGGGATGAGCAGTTCTTC.

This clonotype was seen more than once but under ten times. The rearrangement joins TRBV20-1 to TRBJ1-2; 7 nucleotides agree with TRBD1. The CDR3 contains 13 residues. CDR1 is DFQATT and CDR2 is SNEGSKA in the germline V gene (reference sequence). V lost 4 bases and J lost 4; bases outside the gene matches: 6. This CDR3 is CSAINRGSYGYTF. The CDR3 DNA is TGCAGTGCTATAAACAGGGGCAGCTATGGCTACACCTTC.

This clonotype showed up many times. The chain couples TRBV10-3 to TRBJ2-2; D is ambiguous. Germline CDR1 ENHRY, CDR2 SYGVKD. V was trimmed by 2 bases and J by 4 bases, leaving 8 bases between them. CDR3 length: 14 residues. CDR3 sequence: CAISEGQPTGELFF. DNA for the CDR3: TGTGCCATCAGTGAGGGTCAGCCCACCGGGGAGCTGTTTTTT.

This clonotype was detected many times. The rearrangement links TRBV20-1 to TRBJ1-2; D unresolved. V shed 3 bases and J shed 6 bases, with 14 bases lying between them. The CDR3 totals 13 residues. Germline V gene sequence: CDR1 DFQATT, CDR2 SNEGSKA (reference sequence). CDR3 sequence: CSASLRQRDGYTF. CDR3 sequence (DNA): TGCAGTGCTAGCCTACGACAACGGGATGGCTACACCTTC.

The V and J genes are TRBV13 and TRBJ2-1; possible D gene TRBD1, 5 bases. The V and J ends lost 3 bases and 4 bases respectively, with 13 bases between them. Germline loops: CDR1 PRHDT, CDR2 FYEKMQ (reference sequence). The CDR3 length is 15 residues. CDR3 bases: TGTGCCAGCAGCTTTTTCGCCAGGGCATACAATGAGCAGTTCTTC. It yields the protein CASSFFARAYNEQFF.

This clonotype was picked up many times. This chain links TRBV12-3 or TRBV12-4 with TRBJ2-3, with 10 positions matching TRBD2. The CDR3 is 16 amino acids. Trimming cost V 4 bases and J 1 base; bases outside gene matches: 5. The CDR3 coding sequence is TGTGCCAGCAGTTACAGCGGGGGGGCGGGCACAGATACGCAGTATTTT. Its protein product is CASSYSGGAGTDTQYF.

This clonotype was counted ten times or more. This chain joins TRBV7-8 and TRBJ2-3, with 9 bases matching TRBD2. Per germline, CDR1 SGHVS and CDR2 FQNEAQ. J was trimmed by 7 bases and V by 2 bases; bases with no gene match: 10. The CDR3 has 16 amino acids. Here the CDR3 reads CASSLPGSGRLNTQYF. DNA for the CDR3: TGTGCCAGCAGCTTACCGGGGAGCGGGAGGTTGAATACGCAGTATTTT.

This clonotype was recorded many times. This chain uses TRBV5-1 with TRBJ2-7; 9 bases line up with TRBD1. Germline-derived CDR1 and CDR2 are SGHRS and YFSETQ. Trimming took 0 bases from V and 4 from J; bases not matched to a gene: 2. The CDR3 runs 14 residues. DNA of the CDR3: TGCGCCAGCAGCTTGGGGACAGGGGTATACGAGCAGTACTTC. Amino acids: CASSLGTGVYEQYF.

This clonotype came up many times. The chain joins TRBV12-3 or TRBV12-4 to TRBJ2-7; 13 bases map to TRBD2. The CDR3 has 14 amino acids. The V and J ends lost 5 bases and 6 bases, in that order; junction bases with no gene match: 4. DNA for the CDR3: TGTGCCAGCAGTACGGGACTAGCGGGACGCGAGCAGTACTTC. Translation gives CASSTGLAGREQYF.